The rows below give T cell receptor beta chains drawn from one sample of a study of OX40 agonist ivuxolimab in advanced cancers. The method was immunoSEQ multiplex PCR; TCRdb's version includes in-frame clones alone and lacks a portion of them. The sample lists about 68,000 clones; under 90% were seen once. Specimen: CD4+ or CD8+ T cells sorted from blood, collected in a trial of the OX40 agonist ivuxolimab. Receptors originate from an adult with an advanced solid tumor such as melanoma, head and neck, liver or kidney cancer. The CDR3 runs from the conserved cysteine through the conserved F or W. A D gene is named only where the DNA matches it firmly. Size tells how often a clone was seen (once, few, many) or the class of an expanded clone, and some rows leave it out.

d_call j_call clone_size cdr3_length v_call cdr3_aa cdr3_nt
TRBD1 TRBJ2-1 - 12 TRBV28 CASTKDRDEQFF TGTGCCAGCACCAAGGACAGGGACGAGCAGTTCTTC
- TRBJ2-2 - 15 TRBV7-7 CASSLGQPNTGELFF TGTGCCAGCAGCTTAGGGCAGCCGAACACCGGGGAGCTGTTTTTT
- TRBJ2-5 - 13 TRBV7-9 CASSLEVVETQYF TGTGCCAGCAGCTTAGAGGTGGTCGAGACCCAGTACTTC
- TRBJ2-5 - 16 TRBV5-1 CASSPGRWRARETQYF TGCGCCAGCAGCCCAGGGCGATGGAGGGCCCGAGAGACCCAGTACTTC
- TRBJ1-5 - 16 TRBV5-5 CASSLIAGYSNQPQHF TGTGCCAGCAGCTTAATTGCAGGCTATAGCAATCAGCCCCAGCATTTT
- TRBJ2-7 - 14 TRBV19 CASSIGGQSYEQYF TGTGCCAGTAGTATAGGGGGCCAGTCCTACGAGCAGTACTTC
- TRBJ2-3 - 14 TRBV5-1 CASSLALGPDTQYF TGCGCCAGCAGCTTGGCCCTTGGACCGGATACGCAGTATTTT
- TRBJ1-4 - 14 TRBV7-2 CASSPRGANEKLFF TGTGCCAGCAGCCCCAGGGGAGCTAATGAAAAACTGTTTTTT
TRBD1 TRBJ1-2 - 16 TRBV19 CASSIPTGAQYYGYTF TGTGCCAGTAGTATCCCCACAGGGGCGCAGTACTATGGCTACACCTTC
TRBD1 TRBJ2-7 - 14 TRBV7-9 CASSLGTGFNEQYF TGTGCCAGCAGCTTAGGGACAGGGTTTAACGAGCAGTACTTC
- TRBJ1-2 - 16 TRBV27 CASSLGPLTGSYGYTF TGTGCCAGCAGTTTAGGTCCGCTAACCGGCTCCTATGGCTACACCTTC
- TRBJ1-4 - 12 TRBV19 CASSLGIEKLFF TGTGCCAGTAGCCTGGGGATAGAAAAACTGTTTTTT
- TRBJ1-1 - 15 TRBV19 CASRIQTGVNTEAFF TGTGCCAGTAGGATCCAGACAGGAGTGAACACTGAAGCTTTCTTT
- TRBJ2-3 - 14 TRBV7-3 CASSLRQNTDTQYF TGTGCCAGCAGCTTAAGACAGAACACAGATACGCAGTATTTT
- TRBJ2-6 once 14 TRBV6-5 CASSYSTGANVLTF TGTGCCAGCAGTTACTCGACTGGGGCCAACGTCCTGACTTTC
- TRBJ2-7 - 15 TRBV21-1 CASSTQQGPTYEQYF TGTGCCAGCAGCACCCAACAGGGGCCAACCTACGAGCAGTACTTC
- TRBJ2-5 few 15 TRBV21-1 CASSLLTGLLETQYF TGTGCCAGCAGCCTCCTGACAGGGTTATTGGAGACCCAGTACTTC
- TRBJ2-7 - 15 TRBV19 CASSPRGARSYEQYF TGTGCCAGTAGTCCGAGGGGGGCTCGCTCCTACGAGCAGTACTTC
- TRBJ1-2 - 15 TRBV29-1 CSVRDKGGPNYGYTF TGCAGCGTTAGGGACAAAGGGGGACCTAACTATGGCTACACCTTC
- TRBJ2-5 - 16 TRBV7-6 CASSPRGGVYQETQYF TGTGCCAGCAGCCCCCGCGGGGGCGTTTACCAAGAGACCCAGTACTTC
TRBD1 TRBJ2-7 - 15 TRBV9 CASSPVGTGNYEQYF TGTGCCAGCAGCCCTGTAGGGACAGGGAACTACGAGCAGTACTTC
TRBD1 TRBJ1-2 - 15 TRBV4-2 CASSQPGQGKYGYTF TGTGCCAGCAGCCAACCGGGACAGGGGAAATATGGCTACACCTTC
- TRBJ2-3 - 14 TRBV9 CASSVGTTLGTQYF TGTGCCAGCAGCGTAGGGACGACTTTGGGTACGCAGTATTTT
- TRBJ2-2 - 13 TRBV19 CASSRSWTGELFF TGTGCCAGTAGCCGAAGCTGGACCGGGGAGCTGTTTTTT
- TRBJ1-3 - 15 TRBV6-5 CASSQSGSSGNTIYF TGTGCCAGCAGTCAATCGGGATCCTCTGGAAACACCATATATTTT
TRBD1 TRBJ1-1 - 16 TRBV9 CASSVGDRARDTEAFF TGTGCCAGCAGCGTTGGGGACAGGGCAAGGGACACTGAAGCTTTCTTT
TRBD2 TRBJ2-5 - 16 TRBV10-1 CASSESVLAAKETQYF TGCGCCAGCAGTGAGTCGGTCCTAGCGGCGAAAGAGACCCAGTACTTC
TRBD1 TRBJ1-6 - 16 TRBV25-1 CASSDRGWTYNSPLHF TGTGCCAGCAGTGACAGGGGGTGGACCTATAATTCACCCCTCCACTTT
- TRBJ1-1 - 16 TRBV5-4 CASSLDRSRENTEAFF TGTGCCAGCAGCTTGGACAGGAGCCGGGAGAACACTGAAGCTTTCTTT
TRBD1 TRBJ1-1 - 16 TRBV29-1 CSVDRGQGRRITEAFF TGCAGCGTTGATCGGGGACAGGGTCGCCGGATCACTGAAGCTTTCTTT
- TRBJ2-3 - 15 TRBV7-7 CASSLGTPSTDTQYF TGTGCTAGCAGCTTAGGGACCCCTAGCACAGATACGCAGTATTTT
- TRBJ1-1 - 13 TRBV6-6 CASSYSRNTEAFF TGTGCCAGCAGTTACTCGAGGAACACTGAAGCTTTCTTT
- TRBJ2-3 - 16 TRBV18 CASSTRGVGITDTQYF TGTGCCAGCTCAACCAGGGGTGTTGGGATCACAGATACGCAGTATTTT
- TRBJ2-7 - 14 TRBV4-3 CASSQDRQTLEQYF TGCGCCAGCAGCCAAGATCGGCAAACCCTAGAGCAGTACTTC
- TRBJ1-1 - 13 TRBV7-7 CASSPRVGTEAFF TGTGCTAGCAGCCCCAGGGTGGGAACTGAAGCTTTCTTT
TRBD2 TRBJ2-2 - 14 TRBV9 CASLRGGPSGELFF TGTGCCAGCCTGCGGGGGGGCCCTTCCGGGGAGCTGTTTTTT
- TRBJ2-5 - 12 TRBV11-3 CASSLFEGTQYF TGTGCCAGCAGCTTATTTGAGGGCACCCAGTACTTC
- TRBJ1-2 - 13 TRBV4-3 CASSQENSYGYTF TGCGCCAGCAGCCAAGAAAACAGCTATGGCTACACCTTC
- TRBJ2-6 - 15 TRBV9 CASSTTGWGANVLTF TGTGCCAGCAGCACTACAGGTTGGGGGGCCAACGTCCTGACTTTC
TRBD1 TRBJ2-1 few 15 TRBV6-1 CASSETGTGVNEQFF TGTGCCAGCAGTGAAACCGGGACAGGTGTTAATGAGCAGTTCTTC
- TRBJ2-5 once 13 TRBV12-5 CASGLDSRETQYF TGTGCTAGTGGTTTGGACAGTAGAGAGACCCAGTACTTC
- TRBJ1-1 - 14 TRBV5-1 CASSYEVMNTEAFF TGCGCCAGCAGCTACGAGGTTATGAACACTGAAGCTTTCTTT
- TRBJ2-5 - 14 TRBV7-9 CASSSRGGSETQYF TGTGCCAGCAGCTCACGTGGAGGTTCGGAGACCCAGTACTTC
- TRBJ2-7 few 14 TRBV7-2 CASSLGSDGYEQYF TGTGCCAGCAGCTTAGGGTCGGACGGCTACGAGCAGTACTTC
- TRBJ2-1 - 15 TRBV10-3 CAISGRPGLGAEQFF TGTGCCATCAGTGGACGGCCAGGACTTGGTGCTGAGCAGTTCTTC
TRBD1 TRBJ1-1 - 16 TRBV5-1 CASSRKTGTMNTEAFF TGCGCCAGCAGCAGAAAGACAGGGACTATGAACACTGAAGCTTTCTTT
TRBD1 TRBJ2-7 - 13 TRBV6-5 CASSERGGLQQYF TGTGCCAGCAGTGAACGAGGGGGCCTGCAGCAGTACTTC
- TRBJ2-5 - 16 TRBV10-1 CASSQGGRQYQETQYF TGCGCCAGCAGTCAGGGGGGCAGACAGTACCAAGAGACCCAGTACTTC
- TRBJ1-2 once 15 TRBV19 CASSIDPTWGYGYTF TGTGCCAGTAGTATAGATCCCACCTGGGGCTATGGCTACACCTTC
- TRBJ1-5 - 15 TRBV9 CASSVSGAPGQPQHF TGTGCCAGCAGCGTTTCGGGTGCCCCAGGGCAGCCCCAGCATTTT
TRBD1 TRBJ1-6 few 17 TRBV10-3 CAISGRTGGSDNSPLHF TGTGCCATCAGTGGAAGGACAGGCGGCTCCGATAATTCACCCCTCCACTTT
- TRBJ1-5 few 14 TRBV7-2 CASSLVGGNQPQHF TGTGCCAGCAGCTTAGTTGGAGGGAATCAGCCCCAGCATTTT
TRBD1 TRBJ1-1 - 15 TRBV6-1 CASKGGPFMNTEAFF TGTGCCAGCAAAGGGGGCCCGTTTATGAACACTGAAGCTTTCTTT
TRBD1 TRBJ2-7 - 15 TRBV9 CASSVETGPFYEQYF TGTGCCAGCAGCGTAGAGACAGGGCCGTTCTACGAGCAGTACTTC
- TRBJ2-2 once 16 TRBV9 CASSSRPTGDTGELFF TGTGCCAGCAGCTCCCGACCGACAGGAGACACCGGGGAGCTGTTTTTT
- TRBJ2-5 - 11 TRBV2 CASGGGETQYF TGTGCCAGCGGGGGAGGAGAGACCCAGTACTTC
- TRBJ2-2 - 14 TRBV4-3 CASSQDWNTGELFF TGCGCCAGCAGCCAAGATTGGAACACCGGGGAGCTGTTTTTT